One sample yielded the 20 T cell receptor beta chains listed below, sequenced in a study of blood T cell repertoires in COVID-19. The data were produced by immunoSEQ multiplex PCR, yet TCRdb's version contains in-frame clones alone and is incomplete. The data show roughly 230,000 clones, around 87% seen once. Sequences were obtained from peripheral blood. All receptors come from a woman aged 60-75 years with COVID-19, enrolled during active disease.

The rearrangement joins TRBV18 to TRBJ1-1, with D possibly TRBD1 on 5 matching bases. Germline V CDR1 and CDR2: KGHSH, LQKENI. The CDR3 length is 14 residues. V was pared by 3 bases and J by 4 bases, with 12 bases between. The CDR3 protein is CASSPGGAVTEAFF. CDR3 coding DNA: TGTGCCAGCTCACCGGGAGGGGCGGTCACTGAAGCTTTCTTT. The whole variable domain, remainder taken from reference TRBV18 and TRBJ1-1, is NAGVMQNPRHLVRRRGQEARLRCSPMKGHSHVYWYRQLPEEGLKFMVYLQKENIIDESGMPKERFSAEFPKEGPSILRIQQVVRGDSAAYFCASSPGGAVTEAFFGQGTRLTVV.

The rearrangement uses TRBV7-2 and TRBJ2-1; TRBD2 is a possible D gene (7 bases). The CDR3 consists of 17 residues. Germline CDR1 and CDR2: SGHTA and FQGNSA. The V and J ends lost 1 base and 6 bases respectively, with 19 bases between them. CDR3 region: CASSLVQGRGSRNEQFF. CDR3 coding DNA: TGTGCCAGCAGCTTAGTCCAGGGGCGGGGGTCGCGCAATGAGCAGTTCTTC.

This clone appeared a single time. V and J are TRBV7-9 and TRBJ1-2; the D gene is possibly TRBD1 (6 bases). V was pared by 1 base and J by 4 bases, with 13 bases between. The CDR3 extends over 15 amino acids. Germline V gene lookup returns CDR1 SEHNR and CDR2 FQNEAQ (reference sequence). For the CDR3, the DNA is TGTGCCAGCAGCTTAGTCGGAGGGGGGGGCTATGGCTACACCTTC. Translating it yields CASSLVGGGGYGYTF.

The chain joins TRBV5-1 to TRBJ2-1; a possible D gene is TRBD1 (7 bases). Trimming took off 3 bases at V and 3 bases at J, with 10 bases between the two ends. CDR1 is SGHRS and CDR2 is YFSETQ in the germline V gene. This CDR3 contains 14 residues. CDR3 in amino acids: CASSSGDSYNEQFF. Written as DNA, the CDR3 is TGCGCCAGCAGCTCGGGGGACAGCTACAATGAGCAGTTCTTC.

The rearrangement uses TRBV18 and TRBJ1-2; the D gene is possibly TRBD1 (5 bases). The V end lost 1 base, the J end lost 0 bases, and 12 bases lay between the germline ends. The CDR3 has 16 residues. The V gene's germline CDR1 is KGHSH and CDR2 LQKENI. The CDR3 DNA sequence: TGTGCCAGCTCACCACTTAACAGGCCTTCTAACTATGGCTACACCTTC. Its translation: CASSPLNRPSNYGYTF.

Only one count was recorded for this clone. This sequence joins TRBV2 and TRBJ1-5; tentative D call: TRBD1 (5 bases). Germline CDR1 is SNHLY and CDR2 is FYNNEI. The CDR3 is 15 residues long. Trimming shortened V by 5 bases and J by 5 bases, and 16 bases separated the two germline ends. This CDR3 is CASSTGWGGDQPQHF. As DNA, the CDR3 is TGTGCCAGCAGTACCGGCTGGGGGGGAGATCAGCCCCAGCATTTT.

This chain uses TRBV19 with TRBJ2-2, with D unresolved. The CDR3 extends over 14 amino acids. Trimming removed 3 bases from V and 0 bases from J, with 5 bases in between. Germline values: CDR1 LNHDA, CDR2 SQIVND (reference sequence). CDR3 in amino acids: CASSIEANTGELFF. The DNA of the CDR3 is TGTGCCAGTAGTATTGAGGCGAACACCGGGGAGCTGTTTTTT.

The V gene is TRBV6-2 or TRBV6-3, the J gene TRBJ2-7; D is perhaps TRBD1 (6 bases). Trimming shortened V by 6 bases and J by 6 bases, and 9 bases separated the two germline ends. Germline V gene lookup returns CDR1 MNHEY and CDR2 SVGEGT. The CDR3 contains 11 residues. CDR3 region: CASSRGLEQYF. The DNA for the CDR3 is TGTGCCAGCAGCAGGGGTCTCGAGCAGTACTTC.

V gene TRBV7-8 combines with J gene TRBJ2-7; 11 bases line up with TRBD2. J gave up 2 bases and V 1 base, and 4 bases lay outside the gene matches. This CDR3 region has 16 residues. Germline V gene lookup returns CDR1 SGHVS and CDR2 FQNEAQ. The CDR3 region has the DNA TGTGCCAGCAGCTTAGTCCCTAGCGGGGGGACCTACGAGCAGTACTTC. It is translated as CASSLVPSGGTYEQYF.

The CDR3 coding sequence is TGTGCCAGCTCACCAAACAGGGCCGTGGGTAATGAAAAACTGTTTTTT. Its translation: CASSPNRAVGNEKLFF. The chain uses TRBV18 and TRBJ1-4; perhaps TRBD1 as D (6 bases). Germline assignment: CDR1 KGHSH and CDR2 LQKENI. V gave up 2 bases and J gave up 4 bases, with 14 bases separating them. This CDR3 region has 16 residues. The full variable domain, with the rest looked up from reference TRBV18 and TRBJ1-4, is NAGVMQNPRHLVRRRGQEARLRCSPMKGHSHVYWYRQLPEEGLKFMVYLQKENIIDESGMPKERFSAEFPKEGPSILRIQQVVRGDSAAYFCASSPNRAVGNEKLFFGSGTQLSVL.

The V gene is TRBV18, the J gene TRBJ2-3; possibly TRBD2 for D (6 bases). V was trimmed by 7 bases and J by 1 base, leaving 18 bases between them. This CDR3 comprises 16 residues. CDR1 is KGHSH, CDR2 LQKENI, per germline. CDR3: CASFPGGVLGTDTQYF. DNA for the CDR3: TGTGCCAGCTTCCCCGGCGGGGTATTGGGCACAGATACGCAGTATTTT.

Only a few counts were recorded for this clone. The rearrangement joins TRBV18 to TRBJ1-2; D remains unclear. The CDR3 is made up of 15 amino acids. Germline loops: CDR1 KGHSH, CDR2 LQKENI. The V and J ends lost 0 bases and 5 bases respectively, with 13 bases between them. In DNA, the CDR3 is TGTGCCAGCTCACCACCCCCGGGAAGGGAATATGGCTACACCTTC. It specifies CASSPPPGREYGYTF.

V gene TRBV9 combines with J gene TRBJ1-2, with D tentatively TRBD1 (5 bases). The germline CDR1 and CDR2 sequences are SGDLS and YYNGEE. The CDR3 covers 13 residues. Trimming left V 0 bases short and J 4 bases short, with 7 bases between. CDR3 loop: CASSVDQGYGYTF. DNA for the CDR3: TGTGCCAGCAGCGTAGACCAGGGCTATGGCTACACCTTC.

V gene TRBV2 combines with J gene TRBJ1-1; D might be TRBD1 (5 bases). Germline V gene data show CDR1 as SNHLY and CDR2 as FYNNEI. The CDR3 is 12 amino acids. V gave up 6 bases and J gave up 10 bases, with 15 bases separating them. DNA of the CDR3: TGTGCCAGCAGGGGGCCAGTTTTGGGAGCTTTCTTT. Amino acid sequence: CASRGPVLGAFF.

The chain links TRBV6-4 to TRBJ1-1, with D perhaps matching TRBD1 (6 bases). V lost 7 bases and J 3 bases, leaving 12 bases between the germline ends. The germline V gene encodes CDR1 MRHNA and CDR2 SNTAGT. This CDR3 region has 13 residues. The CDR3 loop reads CASKYRTDTEAFF. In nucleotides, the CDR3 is TGTGCCAGCAAATACCGGACAGACACTGAAGCTTTCTTT.

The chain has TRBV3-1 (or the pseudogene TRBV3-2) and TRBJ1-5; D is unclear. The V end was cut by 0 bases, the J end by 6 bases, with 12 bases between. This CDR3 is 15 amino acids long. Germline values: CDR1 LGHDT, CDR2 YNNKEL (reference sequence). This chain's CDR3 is CASSQDYEAVQPQHF. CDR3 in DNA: TGTGCCAGCAGCCAAGATTATGAGGCAGTTCAGCCCCAGCATTTT.

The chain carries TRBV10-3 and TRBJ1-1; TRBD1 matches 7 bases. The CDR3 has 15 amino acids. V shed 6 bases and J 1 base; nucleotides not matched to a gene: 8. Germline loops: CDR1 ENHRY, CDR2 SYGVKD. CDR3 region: CAIRSMDRTNTEAFF. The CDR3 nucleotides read TGTGCCATCAGATCAATGGACAGGACGAACACTGAAGCTTTCTTT.

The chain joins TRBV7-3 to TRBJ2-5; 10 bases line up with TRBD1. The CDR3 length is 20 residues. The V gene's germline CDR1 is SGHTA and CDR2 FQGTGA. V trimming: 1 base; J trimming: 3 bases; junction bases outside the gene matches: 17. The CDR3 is CASSLKLCPPGQGLKETQYF. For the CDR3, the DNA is TGTGCCAGCAGCTTAAAGCTGTGCCCCCCGGGACAGGGGTTGAAAGAGACCCAGTACTTC.

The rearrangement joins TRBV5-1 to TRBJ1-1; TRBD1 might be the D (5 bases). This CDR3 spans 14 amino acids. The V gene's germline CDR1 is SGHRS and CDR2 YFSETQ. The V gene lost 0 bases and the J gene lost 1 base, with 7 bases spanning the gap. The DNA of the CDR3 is TGCGCCAGCAGCTTGGGACAGCGGAACACTGAAGCTTTCTTT. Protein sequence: CASSLGQRNTEAFF.

The CDR3 nucleotides are TGTGCCAGCAGCTTGGAGGTAGGGGTTGCCCCTGGGGCCAACGTCCTGACTTTC. It is translated as CASSLEVGVAPGANVLTF. The J gene is TRBJ2-6, the V gene TRBV5-6, with D maybe TRBD1 (5 bases). Trimming cost V 0 bases and J 2 bases, with 15 bases left between them. Germline V gene lookup returns CDR1 SGHDT and CDR2 YYEEEE. The CDR3 spans 18 residues.